Given below is one T cell receptor (beta chain) in context. This sample is part of a study of technical replicates of blood from several donors. Sequenced by immunoSEQ multiplex PCR; TCRdb stores in-frame clones only, minus some. The sample has about 75,000 clones, 97% seen once. The CDR3 has 16 amino acids. Germline values: CDR1 LGHNA, CDR2 YNFKEQ. Trimming took 0 bases from V and 2 from J, leaving 13 bases between them. Sample: T cells isolated from PBMCs. The receptor was derived from a human donor in good health. The chain links TRBV4-2 to TRBJ1-1; D may be TRBD1 (6 bases). CDR3 nucleotide sequence: TGTGCCAGCAGCCAAGAACAGGGAAGTTTAAACACTGAAGCTTTCTTT. Translation: CASSQEQGSLNTEAFF.